The present entry profiles one TCR beta chain with its context. The antigen is not known. The sample originates from a study of monozygotic twins with inflammatory bowel disease. Germline-derived CDR1 and CDR2 are SGDLS and YYNGEE. The CDR3 length is 14 residues. TCRdb reworked the 5' RACE reads into one entry per CDR3 protein, no DNA. Across under 150,000 distinct CDR3 sequences, the top ten clones capture 2% to 3% of the sample. Findings of the study overall: Varying immunosuppressive regimens may have increased patient repertoire variability. The study supported no single strong signal or clonotype linked to IBD.

This chain links TRBV9 with TRBJ2-2; TCRdb designates TRBD1, a call that cannot be tested without DNA. Sequences were obtained from blood. The source is a human donor with ulcerative colitis or Crohn's disease, or a healthy co-twin of an affected twin (not recorded which). The CDR3 sequence is CASSVVGAAGELFF.